A selection of T cell receptor beta chains follows, all from one sample in a study of CD8 T cells in ankylosing spondylitis. TCRdb re-called the 5' RACE reads through MiXCR, storing one row per CDR3 protein. The data show roughly 260,000 distinct CDR3 sequences, around 18% seen once. Sequencing was carried out using blood, either unsorted or a sorted T cell fraction (not recorded which). Receptors were obtained from a male donor with ankylosing spondylitis or in good health (not recorded which). Each CDR3 is given with its conserved first and last residue.

>TRBJ1-1|TRBV12-3/TRBV12-4|13
CASKAVFRTEAFF
>TRBJ1-5|TRBV20-1|14
CSAPEGGSNQPQHF
>TRBJ1-6|TRBV27|14
CASSFGDRNSPLHF
>TRBJ1-1|TRBV27|13
CASSFVGNTEAFF
>TRBJ1-5|TRBV9|14
CASSGGQGDQPQHF
>TRBJ2-1|TRBV5-1|15
CASSFGDTTYNEQFF
>TRBJ2-1|TRBV27|15
CASSLGTSGRGEQFF
>TRBJ2-1|TRBV12-3/TRBV12-4|15
CASSFGQGGLDEQFF
>TRBJ1-5|TRBV5-5|16
CASSLGLGTRNQPQHF
>TRBJ2-5|TRBV12-3/TRBV12-4|11
CASSRTETQYF
>TRBJ2-2|TRBV5-1|13
CASSMGNTGELFF
>TRBJ2-3|TRBV5-6|16
CASSSTSGALTDTQYF
>TRBJ2-5|TRBV4-1|15
CASSLVAGAGETQYF
>TRBJ2-1|TRBV11-1|17
CASSPRLGAGNYNEQFF
>TRBJ2-2|TRBV5-6|15
CASSLVRGSVGELFF
>TRBJ2-2|TRBV15|14
CATSRDLGAGELFF
>TRBJ2-2|TRBV29-1|12
CSVDRAAGELFF
>TRBJ2-3|TRBV20-1|14
CSTRLAGHTDTQYF
>TRBJ2-3|TRBV7-2|13
CASSLSATDTQYF
>TRBJ1-6|TRBV5-1|16
CASSSTGVHHNSPLHF
>TRBJ2-5|TRBV7-9|13
CASSFPTEETQYF
>TRBJ1-2|TRBV10-3|15
CAISEGTGASHGYTF
>TRBJ2-2|TRBV12-3/TRBV12-4|15
CASSIQGVLSGELFF
>TRBJ2-3|TRBV5-1|14
CASSVGQGTDTQYF
>TRBJ2-5|TRBV3-1|16
CASSPRRGTGGETQYF
>TRBJ1-3|TRBV9|16
CASSANRGASGNTIYF
>TRBJ1-5|TRBV6-1|16
CASRAGRGKSNQPQHF
>TRBJ2-2|TRBV9|14
CASSVAGSTGELFF
>TRBJ1-3|TRBV7-8|14
CASSYRGSGNTIYF
>TRBJ1-1|TRBV29-1|13
CSVGGRMNTEAFF
>TRBJ1-6|TRBV6-1|15
CASSIGQFNNSPLHF
>TRBJ2-2|TRBV4-2|19
CASSQTGLAGKSNTGELFF
>TRBJ2-2|TRBV7-3|18
CASSLTAALAGRTGELFF
>TRBJ2-5|TRBV28|15
CASVLTGLIIETQYF
>TRBJ2-3|TRBV20-1|18
CSASPGGGRTPSTDTQYF
>TRBJ2-1|TRBV29-1|16
CSASLPEGFSYNEQFF
>TRBJ2-4|TRBV5-1|15
CASSLGTGTKNIQYF
>TRBJ2-1|TRBV20-1|13
CSARGQNRNEQFF
>TRBJ2-2|TRBV3-1|16
CASSQGARGHTGELFF
>TRBJ2-3|TRBV3-1|14
CASSRNTGGDTQYF